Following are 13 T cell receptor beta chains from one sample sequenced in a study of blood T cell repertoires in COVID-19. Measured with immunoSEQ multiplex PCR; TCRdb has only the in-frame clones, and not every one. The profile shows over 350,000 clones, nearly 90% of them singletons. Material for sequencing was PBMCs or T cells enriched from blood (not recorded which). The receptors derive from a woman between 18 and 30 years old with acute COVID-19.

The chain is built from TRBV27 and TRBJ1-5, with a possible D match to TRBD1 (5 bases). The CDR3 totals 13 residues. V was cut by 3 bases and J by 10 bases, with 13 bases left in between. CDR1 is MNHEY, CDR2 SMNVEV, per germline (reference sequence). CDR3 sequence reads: CASSLGRGYPQHF. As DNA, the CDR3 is TGTGCCAGCAGTTTGGGCCGGGGGTATCCCCAGCATTTT.

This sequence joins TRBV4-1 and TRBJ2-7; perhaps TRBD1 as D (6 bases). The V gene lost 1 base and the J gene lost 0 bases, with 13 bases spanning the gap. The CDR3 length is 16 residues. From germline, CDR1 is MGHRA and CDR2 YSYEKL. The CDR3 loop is CASSQAATGRSYEQYF. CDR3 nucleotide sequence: TGCGCCAGCAGCCAAGCGGCGACAGGACGCTCCTACGAGCAGTACTTC.

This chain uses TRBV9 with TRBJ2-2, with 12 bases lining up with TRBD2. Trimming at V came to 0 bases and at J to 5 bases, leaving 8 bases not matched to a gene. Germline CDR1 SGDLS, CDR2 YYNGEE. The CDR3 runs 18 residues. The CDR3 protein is CASSVGGLAGRKTGELFF. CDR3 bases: TGTGCCAGCAGCGTAGGAGGACTAGCGGGGAGGAAGACCGGGGAGCTGTTTTTT.

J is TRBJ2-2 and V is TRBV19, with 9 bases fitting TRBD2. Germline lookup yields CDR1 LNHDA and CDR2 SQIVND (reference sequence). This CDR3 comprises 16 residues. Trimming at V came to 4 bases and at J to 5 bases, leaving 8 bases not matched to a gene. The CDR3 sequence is CASSKLSGGGTGELFF. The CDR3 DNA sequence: TGTGCCAGTAGTAAGCTTAGCGGGGGAGGAACCGGGGAGCTGTTTTTT.

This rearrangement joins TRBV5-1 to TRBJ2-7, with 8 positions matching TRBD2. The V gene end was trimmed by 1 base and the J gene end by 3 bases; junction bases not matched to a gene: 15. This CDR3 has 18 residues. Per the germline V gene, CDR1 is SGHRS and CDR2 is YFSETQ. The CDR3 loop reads CASSLLAGGKGGGYEQYF. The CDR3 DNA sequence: TGCGCCAGCAGCTTGCTGGCGGGGGGCAAGGGCGGGGGCTACGAGCAGTACTTC. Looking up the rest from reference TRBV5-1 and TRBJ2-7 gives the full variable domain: KAGVTQTPRYLIKTRGQQVTLSCSPISGHRSVSWYQQTPGQGLQFLFEYFSETQRNKGNFPGRFSGRQFSNSRSEMNVSTLELGDSALYLCASSLLAGGKGGGYEQYFGPGTRLTVT.

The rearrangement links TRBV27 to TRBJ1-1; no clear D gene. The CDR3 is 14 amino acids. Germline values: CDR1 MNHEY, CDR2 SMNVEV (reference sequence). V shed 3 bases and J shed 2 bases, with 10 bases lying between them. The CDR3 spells CASSFQVENTEAFF. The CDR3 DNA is TGTGCCAGCAGTTTCCAGGTAGAAAACACTGAAGCTTTCTTT.

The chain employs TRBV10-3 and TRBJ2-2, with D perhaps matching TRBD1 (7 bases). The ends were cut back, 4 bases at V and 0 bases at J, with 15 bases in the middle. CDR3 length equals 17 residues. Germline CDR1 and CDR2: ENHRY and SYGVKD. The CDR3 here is CAISVAAGQPNTGELFF. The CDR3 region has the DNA TGTGCCATCAGTGTGGCGGCGGGACAGCCGAACACCGGGGAGCTGTTTTTT.

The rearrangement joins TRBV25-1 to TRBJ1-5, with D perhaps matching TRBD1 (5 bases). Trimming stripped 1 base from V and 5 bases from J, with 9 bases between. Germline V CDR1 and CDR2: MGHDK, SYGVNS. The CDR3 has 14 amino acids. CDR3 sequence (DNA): TGTGCCAGCAGTGAATTTGGCAGGGATCAGCCCCAGCATTTT. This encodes CASSEFGRDQPQHF.

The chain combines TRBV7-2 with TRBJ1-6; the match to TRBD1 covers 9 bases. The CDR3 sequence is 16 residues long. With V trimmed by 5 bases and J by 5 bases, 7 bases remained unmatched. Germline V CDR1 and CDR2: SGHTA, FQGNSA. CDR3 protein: CASSLTRDRDNSPLHF. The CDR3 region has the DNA TGTGCCAGCAGCCTTACCCGGGACAGGGATAATTCACCCCTCCACTTT. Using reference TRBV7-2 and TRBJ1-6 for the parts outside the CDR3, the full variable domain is GAGVSQSPSNKVTEKGKDVELRCDPISGHTALYWYRQSLGQGLEFLIYFQGNSAPDKSGLPSDRFSAERTGGSVSTLTIQRTQQEDSAVYLCASSLTRDRDNSPLHFGNGTRLTVT.

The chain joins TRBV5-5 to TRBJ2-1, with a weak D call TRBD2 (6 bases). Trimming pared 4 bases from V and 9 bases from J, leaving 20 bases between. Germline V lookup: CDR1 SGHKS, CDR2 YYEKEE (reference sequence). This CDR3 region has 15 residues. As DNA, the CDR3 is TGTGCCAGCAGCAGCAGACTAGTACCCAATGCTGAGCAGTTCTTC. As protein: CASSSRLVPNAEQFF.

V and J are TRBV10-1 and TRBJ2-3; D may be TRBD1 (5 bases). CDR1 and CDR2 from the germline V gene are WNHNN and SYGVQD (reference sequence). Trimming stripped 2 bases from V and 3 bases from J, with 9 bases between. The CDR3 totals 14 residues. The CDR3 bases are TGCGCCAGCAGTGAGGGGGCTTGGACAGATACGCAGTATTTT. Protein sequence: CASSEGAWTDTQYF.

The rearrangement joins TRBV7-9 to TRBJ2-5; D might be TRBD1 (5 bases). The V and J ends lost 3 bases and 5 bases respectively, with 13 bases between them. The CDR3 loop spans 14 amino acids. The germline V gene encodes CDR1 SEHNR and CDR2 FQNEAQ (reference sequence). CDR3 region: CASSFGRVDETQYF. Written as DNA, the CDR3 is TGTGCCAGCAGCTTCGGCAGGGTAGATGAGACCCAGTACTTC. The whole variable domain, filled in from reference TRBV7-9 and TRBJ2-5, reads DTGVSQNPRHKITKRGQNVTFRCDPISEHNRLYWYRQTLGQGPEFLTYFQNEAQLEKSRLLSDRFSAERPKGSFSTLEIQRTEQGDSAMYLCASSFGRVDETQYFGPGTRLLVL.

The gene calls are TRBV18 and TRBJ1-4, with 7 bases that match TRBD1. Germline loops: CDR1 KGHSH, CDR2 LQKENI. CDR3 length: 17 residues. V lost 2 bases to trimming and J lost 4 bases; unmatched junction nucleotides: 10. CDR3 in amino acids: CASSPRQGPRGNEKLFF. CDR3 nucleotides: TGTGCCAGCTCACCAAGACAGGGCCCCAGGGGTAATGAAAAACTGTTTTTT. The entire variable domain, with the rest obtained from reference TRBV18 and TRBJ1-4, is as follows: NAGVMQNPRHLVRRRGQEARLRCSPMKGHSHVYWYRQLPEEGLKFMVYLQKENIIDESGMPKERFSAEFPKEGPSILRIQQVVRGDSAAYFCASSPRQGPRGNEKLFFGSGTQLSVL.